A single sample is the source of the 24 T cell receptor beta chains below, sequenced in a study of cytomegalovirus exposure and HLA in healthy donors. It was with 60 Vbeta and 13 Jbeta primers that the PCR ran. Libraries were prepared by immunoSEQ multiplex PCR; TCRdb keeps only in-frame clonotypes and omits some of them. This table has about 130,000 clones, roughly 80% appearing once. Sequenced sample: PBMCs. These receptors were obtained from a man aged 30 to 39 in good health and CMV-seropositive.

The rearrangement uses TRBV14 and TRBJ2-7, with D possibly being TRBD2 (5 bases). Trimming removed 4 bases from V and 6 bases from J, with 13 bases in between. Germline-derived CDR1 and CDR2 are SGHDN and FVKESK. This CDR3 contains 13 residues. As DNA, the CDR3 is TGTGCCAGCAGCCTTCAAACGGGGTTCGAGCAGTACTTC. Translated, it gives CASSLQTGFEQYF. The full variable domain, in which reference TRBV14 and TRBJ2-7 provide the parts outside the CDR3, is EAGVTQFPSHSVIEKGQTVTLRCDPISGHDNLYWYRRVMGKEIKFLLHFVKESKQDESGMPNNRFLAERTGGTYSTLKVQPAELEDSGVYFCASSLQTGFEQYFGPGTRLTVT.

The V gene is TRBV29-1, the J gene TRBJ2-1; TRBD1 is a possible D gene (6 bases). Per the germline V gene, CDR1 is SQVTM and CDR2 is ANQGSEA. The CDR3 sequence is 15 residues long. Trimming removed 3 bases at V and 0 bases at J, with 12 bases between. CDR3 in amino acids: CSVDGRGSSYNEQFF. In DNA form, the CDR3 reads TGCAGCGTTGATGGCAGGGGAAGCTCCTACAATGAGCAGTTCTTC.

Here the CDR3 DNA reads TGTGCCAGTAGCACTAGCGGCAATGAGCAGTTCTTC. Its protein is CASSTSGNEQFF. The chain links TRBV19 to TRBJ2-1; 8 nucleotides agree with TRBD2. Germline V gives CDR1 LNHDA, CDR2 SQIVND (reference sequence). The V gene end was trimmed by 6 bases and the J gene end by 6 bases; junction bases not matched to a gene: 1. The CDR3 totals 12 residues.

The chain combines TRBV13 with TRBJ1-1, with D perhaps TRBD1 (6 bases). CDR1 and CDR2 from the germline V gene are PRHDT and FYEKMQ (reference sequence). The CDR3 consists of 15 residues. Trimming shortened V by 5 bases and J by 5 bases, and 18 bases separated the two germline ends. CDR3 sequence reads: CASSTLPGRGTEAFF. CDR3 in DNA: TGTGCCAGCAGCACCTTACCCGGGAGGGGGACTGAAGCTTTCTTT.

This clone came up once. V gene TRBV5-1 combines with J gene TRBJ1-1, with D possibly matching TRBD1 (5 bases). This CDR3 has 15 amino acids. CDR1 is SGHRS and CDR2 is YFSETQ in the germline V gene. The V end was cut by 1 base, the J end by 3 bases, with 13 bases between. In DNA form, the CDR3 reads TGCGCCAGCAGCTTGCAAAGGGGTATGGACACTGAAGCTTTCTTT. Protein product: CASSLQRGMDTEAFF. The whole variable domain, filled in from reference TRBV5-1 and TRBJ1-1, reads KAGVTQTPRYLIKTRGQQVTLSCSPISGHRSVSWYQQTPGQGLQFLFEYFSETQRNKGNFPGRFSGRQFSNSRSEMNVSTLELGDSALYLCASSLQRGMDTEAFFGQGTRLTVV.

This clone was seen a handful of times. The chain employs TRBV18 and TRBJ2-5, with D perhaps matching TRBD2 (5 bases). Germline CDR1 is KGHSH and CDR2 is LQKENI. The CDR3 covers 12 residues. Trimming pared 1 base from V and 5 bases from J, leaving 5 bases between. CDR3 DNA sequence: TGTGCCAGCTCACCACGAGGGGAGACCCAGTACTTC. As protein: CASSPRGETQYF.

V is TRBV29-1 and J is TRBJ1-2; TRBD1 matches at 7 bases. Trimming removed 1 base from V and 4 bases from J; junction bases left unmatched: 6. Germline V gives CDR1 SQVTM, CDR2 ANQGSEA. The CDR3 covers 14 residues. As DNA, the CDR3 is TGCAGCGTTGAAGGGACAGGAGGGGGCTATGGCTACACCTTC. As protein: CSVEGTGGGYGYTF.

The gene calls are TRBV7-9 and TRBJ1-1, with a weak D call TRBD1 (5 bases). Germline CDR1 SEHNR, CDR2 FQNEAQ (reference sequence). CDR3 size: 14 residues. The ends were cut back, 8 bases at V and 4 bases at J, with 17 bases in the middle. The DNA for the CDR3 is TGTGCCAGCGGACGTCAGGGAGGGAGCACTGAAGCTTTCTTT. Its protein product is CASGRQGGSTEAFF.

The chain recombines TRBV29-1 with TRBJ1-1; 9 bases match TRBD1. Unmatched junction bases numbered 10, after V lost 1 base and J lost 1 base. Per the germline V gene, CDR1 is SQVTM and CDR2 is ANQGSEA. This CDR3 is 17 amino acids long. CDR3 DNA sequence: TGCAGCGTTGAAGTGAGAACAGGGGGCTTTGGGAACACTGAAGCTTTCTTT. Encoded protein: CSVEVRTGGFGNTEAFF.

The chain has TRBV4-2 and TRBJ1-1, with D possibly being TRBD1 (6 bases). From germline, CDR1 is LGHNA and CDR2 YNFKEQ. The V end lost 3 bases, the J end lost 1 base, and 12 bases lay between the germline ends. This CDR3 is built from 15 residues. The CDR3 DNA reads TGTGCCAGCAGCCAGGGTTTGACAGGGAACACTGAAGCTTTCTTT. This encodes CASSQGLTGNTEAFF.

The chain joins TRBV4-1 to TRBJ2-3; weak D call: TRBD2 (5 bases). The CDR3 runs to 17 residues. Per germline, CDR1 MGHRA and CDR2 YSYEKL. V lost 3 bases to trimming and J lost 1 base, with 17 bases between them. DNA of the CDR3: TGCGCCAGCAGCCAGAGGGTACTAACTTCCCGCACAGATACGCAGTATTTT. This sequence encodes CASSQRVLTSRTDTQYF.

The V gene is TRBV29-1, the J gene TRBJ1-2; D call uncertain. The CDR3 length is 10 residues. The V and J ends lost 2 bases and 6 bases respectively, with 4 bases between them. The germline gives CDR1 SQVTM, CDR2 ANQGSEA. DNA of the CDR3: TGCAGCGTTGAACAGGATGGCTACACCTTC. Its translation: CSVEQDGYTF.

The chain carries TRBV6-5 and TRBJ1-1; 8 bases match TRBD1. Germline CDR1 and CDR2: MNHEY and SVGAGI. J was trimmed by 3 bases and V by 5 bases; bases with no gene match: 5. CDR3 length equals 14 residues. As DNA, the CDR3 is TGTGCCAGCAGTATGGACAGGGAGGACACTGAAGCTTTCTTT. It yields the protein CASSMDREDTEAFF.

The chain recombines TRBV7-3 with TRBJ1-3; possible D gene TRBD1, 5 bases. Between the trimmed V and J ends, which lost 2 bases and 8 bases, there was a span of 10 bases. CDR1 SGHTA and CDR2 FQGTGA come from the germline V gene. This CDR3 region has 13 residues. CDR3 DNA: TGTGCCAGCAGCTTATCGGGGGGGGACACCATATATTTT. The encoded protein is CASSLSGGDTIYF.

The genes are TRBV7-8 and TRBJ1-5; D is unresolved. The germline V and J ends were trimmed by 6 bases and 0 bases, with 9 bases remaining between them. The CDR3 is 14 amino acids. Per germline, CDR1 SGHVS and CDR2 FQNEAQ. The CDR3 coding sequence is TGTGCCAGCAGTAGGGAGGATAGCAATCAGCCCCAGCATTTT. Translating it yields CASSREDSNQPQHF.

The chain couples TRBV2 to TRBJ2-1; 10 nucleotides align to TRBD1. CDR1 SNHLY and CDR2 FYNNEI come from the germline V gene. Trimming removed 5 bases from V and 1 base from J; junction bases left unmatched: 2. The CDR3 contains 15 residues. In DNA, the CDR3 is TGTGCCAGCAGTCCGGACAGGGGGTCCTACAATGAGCAGTTCTTC. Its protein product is CASSPDRGSYNEQFF.

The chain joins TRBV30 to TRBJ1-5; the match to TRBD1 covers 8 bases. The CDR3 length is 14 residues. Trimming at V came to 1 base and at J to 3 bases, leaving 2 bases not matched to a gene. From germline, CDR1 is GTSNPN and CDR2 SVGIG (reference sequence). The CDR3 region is CAWSGGQVNQPQHF. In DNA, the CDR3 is TGTGCCTGGAGTGGGGGACAGGTCAATCAGCCCCAGCATTTT. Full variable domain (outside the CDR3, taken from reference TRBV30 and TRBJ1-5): SQTIHQWPATLVQPVGSPLSLECTVEGTSNPNLYWYRQAAGRGLQLLFYSVGIGQISSEVPQNLSASRPQDRQFILSSKKLLLSDSGFYLCAWSGGQVNQPQHFGDGTRLSIL.

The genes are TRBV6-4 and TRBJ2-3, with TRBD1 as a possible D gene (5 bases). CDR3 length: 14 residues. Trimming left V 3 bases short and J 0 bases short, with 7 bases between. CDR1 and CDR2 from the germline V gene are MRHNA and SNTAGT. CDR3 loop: CASSEGPSTDTQYF. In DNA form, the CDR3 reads TGTGCCAGCAGTGAGGGGCCGAGCACAGATACGCAGTATTTT.

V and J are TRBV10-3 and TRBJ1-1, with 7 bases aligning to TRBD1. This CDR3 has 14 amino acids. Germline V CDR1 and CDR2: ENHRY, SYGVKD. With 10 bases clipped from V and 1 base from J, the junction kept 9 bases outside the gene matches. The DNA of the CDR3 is TGTGCCAGCCAAAGACAGGGACGGAACACTGAAGCTTTCTTT. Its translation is CASQRQGRNTEAFF.

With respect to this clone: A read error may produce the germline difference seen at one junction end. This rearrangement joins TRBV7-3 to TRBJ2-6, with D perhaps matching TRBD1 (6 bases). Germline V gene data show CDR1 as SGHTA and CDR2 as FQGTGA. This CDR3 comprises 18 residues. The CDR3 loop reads CASSSIPGQISGANGLTF. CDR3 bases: TGTGCCAGCAGTTCCATCCCGGGACAAATCTCTGGGGCCAACGGCCTGACTTTC. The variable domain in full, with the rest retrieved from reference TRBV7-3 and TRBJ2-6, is GAGVSQTPSNKVTEKGKYVELRCDPISGHTALYWYRQSLGQGPEFLIYFQGTGAADDSGLPNDRFFAVRPEGSVSTLKIQRTERGDSAVYLCASSSIPGQISGANGLTFGAGSRLTVL.

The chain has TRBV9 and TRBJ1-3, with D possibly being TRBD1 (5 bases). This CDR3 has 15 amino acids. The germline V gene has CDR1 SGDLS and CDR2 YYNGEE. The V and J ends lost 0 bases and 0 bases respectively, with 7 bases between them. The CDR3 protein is CASSVGQGSGNTIYF. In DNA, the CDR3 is TGTGCCAGCAGCGTAGGGCAGGGCTCTGGAAACACCATATATTTT.

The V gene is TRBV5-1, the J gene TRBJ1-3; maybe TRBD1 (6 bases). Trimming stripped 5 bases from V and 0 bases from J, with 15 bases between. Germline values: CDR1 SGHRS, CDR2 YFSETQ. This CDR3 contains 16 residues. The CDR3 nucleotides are TGCGCCAGCAGTTCAGACAGGAGGCTCTCTGGAAACACCATATATTTT. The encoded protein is CASSSDRRLSGNTIYF.

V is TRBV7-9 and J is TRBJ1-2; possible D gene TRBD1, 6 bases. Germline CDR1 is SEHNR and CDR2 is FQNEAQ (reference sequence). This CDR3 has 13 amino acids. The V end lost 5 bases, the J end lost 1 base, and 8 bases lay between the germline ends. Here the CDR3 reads CASSPDSNYGYTF. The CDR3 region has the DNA TGTGCCAGCAGCCCGGACAGTAACTATGGCTACACCTTC.

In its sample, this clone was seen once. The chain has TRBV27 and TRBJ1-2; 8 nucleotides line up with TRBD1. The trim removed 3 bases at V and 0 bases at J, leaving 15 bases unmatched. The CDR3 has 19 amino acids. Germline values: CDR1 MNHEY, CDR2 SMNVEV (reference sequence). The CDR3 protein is CASSLRWGDRTLSNYGYTF. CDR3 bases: TGTGCCAGCAGTTTGAGGTGGGGGGACAGGACTCTCTCTAACTATGGCTACACCTTC.